Listed below are T cell receptor beta chains from one sample, sequenced in a study of blood T cell repertoires in COVID-19. The table came from immunoSEQ multiplex PCR; TCRdb's copy has only in-frame clones and leaves some out. Among approximately 250,000 clones, roughly 88% were seen once, and the ten largest hold 2% to 3%. The sequenced sample consisted of PBMCs or T cells enriched from blood (not recorded which). The origin of the receptors is a middle-aged woman with acute COVID-19. The CDR3 runs from the conserved cysteine through the conserved F or W. The order of the fields is J gene, clone size, V gene, D gene, CDR3 DNA, CDR3 protein. D genes are given only for firm matches. Where a row states a size, it is once, few, many or the class of an expanded clone; other rows omit it.

J: TRBJ2-5; size: -; V: TRBV30; D: TRBD1; DNA: TGTGCCTGGAGGTTGGCAGGGGGAGAGACCCAGTACTTC; CDR3: CAWRLAGGETQYF
J: TRBJ2-4; size: few; V: TRBV4-3; D: TRBD1; DNA: TGCGCCAGCAGCCAAGATTTAGGCCTGGACAGGACCAAAAACATTCAGTACTTC; CDR3: CASSQDLGLDRTKNIQYF
J: TRBJ1-2; size: few; V: TRBV5-1; D: TRBD1; DNA: TGCGCCAGCAGTATAGGGGGACAGGCGACCTTGGGAGGCTACACCTTC; CDR3: CASSIGGQATLGGYTF
J: TRBJ2-2; size: -; V: TRBV10-3; D: -; DNA: TGTGCCATAAGATTACAGGGGAACACCGGGGAGCTGTTTTTT; CDR3: CAIRLQGNTGELFF
J: TRBJ1-3; size: -; V: TRBV5-6; D: -; DNA: TGTGCCAGCAGCTTGCCGGGAGTCTCTGGAAACACCATATATTTT; CDR3: CASSLPGVSGNTIYF
J: TRBJ1-5; size: -; V: TRBV30; D: TRBD1; DNA: TGTGCCTGGAGTAGGGGGACAGGGGATCAGCCCCAGCATTTT; CDR3: CAWSRGTGDQPQHF
J: TRBJ1-2; size: -; V: TRBV19; D: -; DNA: TGTGCCAGTAGTATAATCGGGACTGTGAACTATGGCTACACCTTC; CDR3: CASSIIGTVNYGYTF
J: TRBJ2-1; size: -; V: TRBV6-5; D: -; DNA: TGTGCCAGCAGCTGGGGGGGCCTCGGGGTGAATGAGCAGTTCTTC; CDR3: CASSWGGLGVNEQFF
J: TRBJ2-3; size: -; V: TRBV6-4; D: -; DNA: TGTGCCAGCTCGTCCGGGGAGGAGGGAAATACGCAGTATTTT; CDR3: CASSSGEEGNTQYF
J: TRBJ1-5; size: -; V: TRBV11-3; D: -; DNA: TGTGCCAGCAGTCCGGGGGGTAGCAATCAGCCCCAGCATTTT; CDR3: CASSPGGSNQPQHF
J: TRBJ1-2; size: -; V: TRBV6-5; D: TRBD1; DNA: TGTGCCAGCAGTTACCCTAGTGACAGGGAGTCCGTCTTC; CDR3: CASSYPSDRESVF
J: TRBJ1-1; size: -; V: TRBV9; D: TRBD1; DNA: TGTGCCAGCAGCGTAGAGAGGGGGCAGGGATCGGACACTGAAGCTTTCTTT; CDR3: CASSVERGQGSDTEAFF
J: TRBJ1-6; size: -; V: TRBV6-2/TRBV6-3; D: -; DNA: TGTGCCAGCAGTACAGTCAATTCACCCCTCCACTTT; CDR3: CASSTVNSPLHF
J: TRBJ1-2; size: -; V: TRBV16; D: -; DNA: TGTGCCAGCAGCCAAGTCAGGCCCGGCGAGTATGGCTACACCTTC; CDR3: CASSQVRPGEYGYTF
J: TRBJ1-6; size: few; V: TRBV14; D: TRBD1; DNA: TGTGCCAGCAGCCCAAGGACAGGCTCTAATTCACCCCTCCACTTT; CDR3: CASSPRTGSNSPLHF
J: TRBJ2-5; size: -; V: TRBV10-1; D: -; DNA: TGCGCCAGCAGTGAGTCGACAGGTCGAGAGACCCAGTACTTC; CDR3: CASSESTGRETQYF
J: TRBJ2-3; size: -; V: TRBV13; D: TRBD2; DNA: TGTGCCAGCAGCTCGACTAGCGGGAGGCCACCCGATACGCAGTATTTT; CDR3: CASSSTSGRPPDTQYF
J: TRBJ1-5; size: -; V: TRBV11-3; D: -; DNA: TGTGCCAGCAGCTTAGATCGAACGGCAGGGTCAAATCAGCCCCAGCATTTT; CDR3: CASSLDRTAGSNQPQHF
J: TRBJ2-3; size: -; V: TRBV18; D: -; DNA: TGTGCCAGCTCACCACGGCCCGACACAGATACGCAGTATTTT; CDR3: CASSPRPDTDTQYF
J: TRBJ2-3; size: -; V: TRBV5-1; D: TRBD2; DNA: TGCGCCAGCAGCTTGGAGTCTAGCGGGAGGGCTTTGGCGCAGTATTTT; CDR3: CASSLESSGRALAQYF
J: TRBJ1-5; size: -; V: TRBV12-2; D: -; DNA: TGTGCAAGTCGCTCCGGGACAGGGGGTATTTGTCAGCCCCAGCATTTT; CDR3: CASRSGTGGICQPQHF
J: TRBJ1-4; size: -; V: TRBV5-4; D: -; DNA: TGTGCCAGCAGCTTGGTACCGGGAGAGGGTGAAAAACTGTTTTTT; CDR3: CASSLVPGEGEKLFF
J: TRBJ1-2; size: -; V: TRBV6-1; D: -; DNA: TGTGCCAGCAGTGATAATTCAGTGAAGCCGGGGGGCTACACCTTC; CDR3: CASSDNSVKPGGYTF
J: TRBJ2-6; size: -; V: TRBV4-1; D: -; DNA: TGCGCCAGCAGCCAAGGGGGCCCCTTTGGGTCTGGGGCCAACGTCCTGACTTTC; CDR3: CASSQGGPFGSGANVLTF
J: TRBJ1-1; size: -; V: TRBV4-3; D: -; DNA: TGCGCCAGCAGCCAGGCACTGCAGGGGTACACTGAAGCTTTCTTT; CDR3: CASSQALQGYTEAFF
J: TRBJ2-2; size: -; V: TRBV9; D: -; DNA: TGTGCCAGCAGCGTTAGCCGGGAGCTGTTTTTT; CDR3: CASSVSRELFF
J: TRBJ1-2; size: -; V: TRBV3-1/TRBV3-2; D: -; DNA: TGTGCCAGCAGCCAAGGGACAGTCTATGGCTACACCTTC; CDR3: CASSQGTVYGYTF
J: TRBJ1-2; size: -; V: TRBV19; D: -; DNA: TGTGCCAGTAGTATAGCGGGTAACTATGGCTACACCTTC; CDR3: CASSIAGNYGYTF
J: TRBJ1-6; size: -; V: TRBV5-1; D: -; DNA: TGCGCCAGCAGCTTGGACAGGGAAAGATCACCCCTCCACTTT; CDR3: CASSLDRERSPLHF
J: TRBJ1-5; size: -; V: TRBV19; D: -; DNA: TGTGCCAGCTGCAGGGATAGCAATCAGCCCCAGCATTTT; CDR3: CASCRDSNQPQHF
J: TRBJ2-1; size: -; V: TRBV15; D: TRBD2; DNA: TGTGCCACCAGCATCCTCGCCACGGGACTAAGCGACAATGAGCAGTTCTTC; CDR3: CATSILATGLSDNEQFF
J: TRBJ1-4; size: -; V: TRBV5-1; D: -; DNA: TGCGCCAGCAGCTTGGAACCAGGGATCGAAAAACTGTTTTTT; CDR3: CASSLEPGIEKLFF
J: TRBJ1-1; size: -; V: TRBV6-5; D: -; DNA: TGTGCCAGCAGGGACATAAACGGCTACACTGAAGCTTTCTTT; CDR3: CASRDINGYTEAFF
J: TRBJ2-3; size: few; V: TRBV27; D: -; DNA: TGTGCCAGCAGTTTAATCAGGGGCACAGATACGCAGTATTTT; CDR3: CASSLIRGTDTQYF
J: TRBJ2-1; size: -; V: TRBV5-1; D: TRBD2; DNA: TGCGCCAGCAGCTTACAAGCGGGGGGCGGCAATGAGCAGTTCTTC; CDR3: CASSLQAGGGNEQFF
J: TRBJ1-2; size: -; V: TRBV24-1; D: TRBD1; DNA: TGTGCCACCAGTGAGCCGGGACAGGGTGAGGAAGGCTACACCTTC; CDR3: CATSEPGQGEEGYTF
J: TRBJ1-6; size: -; V: TRBV5-4; D: -; DNA: TGTGCCACCTCGGCCGGCGGGGTGAGCTCCTATAATTCACCCCTCCACTTT; CDR3: CATSAGGVSSYNSPLHF
J: TRBJ2-7; size: -; V: TRBV15; D: -; DNA: TGTGCCACCGCCGACAGACCCAGCTCCTACGAGCAGTACTTC; CDR3: CATADRPSSYEQYF
J: TRBJ1-5; size: once; V: TRBV5-1; D: -; DNA: TGCGCCAGCAGCCCAGCGCCGGATCAGCCCCAGCATTTT; CDR3: CASSPAPDQPQHF
J: TRBJ2-1; size: -; V: TRBV27; D: -; DNA: TGTGCCAGCAGAGCCGGGACCTACAATGAGCAGTTCTTC; CDR3: CASRAGTYNEQFF
J: TRBJ2-3; size: once; V: TRBV11-2; D: TRBD2; DNA: TGTGCCAGCAGCTTAGACAGCGGGAGGGCCAGAGATACGCAGTATTTT; CDR3: CASSLDSGRARDTQYF
J: TRBJ1-1; size: -; V: TRBV7-2; D: TRBD1; DNA: TGTGCCAGCAGCTTACGGTTGGACAGGGGGCTGGGCACTGAAGCTTTCTTT; CDR3: CASSLRLDRGLGTEAFF
J: TRBJ1-3; size: few; V: TRBV7-2; D: -; DNA: TGTGCCAGCAGCTTAGGAGGCAGGGTTGGAAACACCATATATTTT; CDR3: CASSLGGRVGNTIYF
J: TRBJ1-5; size: -; V: TRBV29-1; D: -; DNA: TGCAGCGTTGGCTGGGGGCTCAATCAGCCCCAGCATTTT; CDR3: CSVGWGLNQPQHF
J: TRBJ1-1; size: -; V: TRBV5-4; D: TRBD1; DNA: TGTGCCAGCAGCTCCCAGACAGGGGGGAACACTGAAGCTTTCTTT; CDR3: CASSSQTGGNTEAFF
J: TRBJ1-1; size: -; V: TRBV5-1; D: TRBD1; DNA: TGCGCCAGCAGCTTGCAGGGGGCTGGCACTGAAGCTTTCTTT; CDR3: CASSLQGAGTEAFF
J: TRBJ2-3; size: -; V: TRBV6-5; D: TRBD2; DNA: TGTGCCAGCAGTTTGAGCGGGGGCACAGATACGCAGTATTTT; CDR3: CASSLSGGTDTQYF
J: TRBJ1-5; size: -; V: TRBV7-2; D: TRBD1; DNA: TGTGCCAGCAGCACTACACAGGGGGGAGATCAGCCCCAGCATTTT; CDR3: CASSTTQGGDQPQHF
J: TRBJ2-3; size: few; V: TRBV9; D: -; DNA: TGTGCCAGCAGCGTAGTGGACGGGACTAGCACAGATACGCAGTATTTT; CDR3: CASSVVDGTSTDTQYF
J: TRBJ2-1; size: -; V: TRBV7-6; D: TRBD2; DNA: TGTGCCAGCAGCCCGCCGGGACTAGCAAATTACAATGAGCAGTTCTTC; CDR3: CASSPPGLANYNEQFF
J: TRBJ2-5; size: once; V: TRBV5-1; D: TRBD1; DNA: TGCGCCAGCAGCAGAGGACAGGGGGTGCAAGAGACCCAGTACTTC; CDR3: CASSRGQGVQETQYF
J: TRBJ2-5; size: -; V: TRBV18; D: TRBD2; DNA: TGTGCCAGCTCCGCGGGAGTATACCAAGAGACCCAGTACTTC; CDR3: CASSAGVYQETQYF
J: TRBJ1-1; size: once; V: TRBV6-2/TRBV6-3; D: -; DNA: TGTGCCAGCAGTTCTAGAAGGACAGCGAACACTGAAGCTTTCTTT; CDR3: CASSSRRTANTEAFF
J: TRBJ1-2; size: -; V: TRBV6-2/TRBV6-3; D: TRBD1; DNA: TGTGCCAGCAGTCCGGGGACAGGACCCTATGGCTACACCTTC; CDR3: CASSPGTGPYGYTF
J: TRBJ1-1; size: -; V: TRBV3-1/TRBV3-2; D: -; DNA: TGTGCCAGCAGCCAAGCCCCAAGGACAAGCGAAGCTTTCTTT; CDR3: CASSQAPRTSEAFF